Listed below are T cell receptor beta chains from one sample, sequenced in a study of cytomegalovirus exposure and HLA in healthy donors. Clones were read by immunoSEQ multiplex PCR, and TCRdb kept only the in-frame ones, dropping some. The table includes 150,000 to 200,000 clones, about 86% detected once. Source material: PBMCs. These receptors all come from a young woman in good health and CMV-seropositive. The CDR3 runs from the conserved cysteine through the conserved F or W. D genes are given only for firm matches. A row's size may be missing; if present it is once, few, many or a size class.

CDR3nt | CDR3aa | v_gene | d_gene | abundance | j_gene
TGTGCCACCAGCAGAGCGGGTGGCGGGAATCAGCCCCAGCATTTT | CATSRAGGGNQPQHF | TRBV15 | - | - | TRBJ1-5
TGTGCCAGCAGTAGCCCGACTAGCGGGGTATATACGCAGTATTTT | CASSSPTSGVYTQYF | TRBV28 | TRBD2 | few | TRBJ2-3
TGTGCCAGCTCACCTGCCGGGACACTAGAAGAGACCCAGTACTTC | CASSPAGTLEETQYF | TRBV18 | - | - | TRBJ2-5
TGTGCCAGCAGCTCGGGGGGGCAGTACAATGAGCAGTTCTTC | CASSSGGQYNEQFF | TRBV6-4 | TRBD2 | - | TRBJ2-1
TGTGCCAGCAGCTTGGAGTTAGGGGGGGTTACCTATAATTCACCCCTCCACTTT | CASSLELGGVTYNSPLHF | TRBV5-5 | - | - | TRBJ1-6
TGTGCCAGCAGCCTCATCCCCGGGGAGACCCAGTACTTC | CASSLIPGETQYF | TRBV7-9 | - | - | TRBJ2-5
TGTGCCAGCAGTGAAGTTGGCCAAAACTATGGCTACACCTTC | CASSEVGQNYGYTF | TRBV6-1 | - | few | TRBJ1-2
TGTGCCAGCAGCCTAGCGGGGGGGCCAGAGACCCAGTACTTC | CASSLAGGPETQYF | TRBV28 | TRBD2 | - | TRBJ2-5
TGTGCCAGCAGCCCGACAGGGGGGAACACTGAAGCTTTCTTT | CASSPTGGNTEAFF | TRBV9 | TRBD1 | - | TRBJ1-1
TGCGCCAGCAGTCCTGGACAGGGGGCGACCGGCCTAAGCACAGATACGCAGTATTTT | CASSPGQGATGLSTDTQYF | TRBV10-1 | TRBD1 | - | TRBJ2-3
TGCGCCAGCAGCCAAACTACAGGGTCCACTGAAGCTTTCTTT | CASSQTTGSTEAFF | TRBV4-1 | - | - | TRBJ1-1
TGTGCCAGCAGCTTGGGGTCAGGGTACTACTATGGCTACACCTTC | CASSLGSGYYYGYTF | TRBV5-6 | - | - | TRBJ1-2
TGCAGCGGACTACAGGGTCTGAACTATGGCTACACCTTC | CSGLQGLNYGYTF | TRBV29-1 | - | - | TRBJ1-2
TGTGCCAGCAGCCTCAGGGTCGCTGAAGCTTTCTTT | CASSLRVAEAFF | TRBV11-2 | - | - | TRBJ1-1
TGCGCCAGCAGCCAAGAGCAGGGCGGCTCCTACAATGAGCAGTTCTTC | CASSQEQGGSYNEQFF | TRBV4-3 | - | - | TRBJ2-1
TGCAGCGTGAGCCAGGGACAGGGGAGCAATCAGCCCCAGCATTTT | CSVSQGQGSNQPQHF | TRBV29-1 | TRBD1 | - | TRBJ1-5
TGCGCCAGCAGCCAAGGAGGACAGGGTAACTCTGGAAACACCATATATTTT | CASSQGGQGNSGNTIYF | TRBV4-1 | TRBD1 | - | TRBJ1-3
TGTGCCAGCAGCCCCGTCTGGTTTGGGGGGGCCGAACGGGTCACCGGGGAGCTGTTTTTT | CASSPVWFGGAERVTGELFF | TRBV4-2 | - | few | TRBJ2-2
TGCGCCAGCAGCTCTTGGGACTATTACTACGAGCAGTACTTC | CASSSWDYYYEQYF | TRBV5-1 | TRBD2 | - | TRBJ2-7
TGTGCCAGCAGCTTAGGTCGGGAGACCCAGTACTTC | CASSLGRETQYF | TRBV11-2 | - | once | TRBJ2-5
TGTGCCATCGCCCCCGGGGACACCGGGGAGCTGTTTTTT | CAIAPGDTGELFF | TRBV6-5 | - | once | TRBJ2-2
TGTGCCAGCAGGGCGTCCGGGACAGAGTATCAGCCCCAGCATTTT | CASRASGTEYQPQHF | TRBV6-6 | TRBD1 | - | TRBJ1-5
TGTGCCATCAGCGAGACAGGGGATGATCAGCCCCAGCATTTT | CAISETGDDQPQHF | TRBV10-3 | TRBD1 | - | TRBJ1-5
TGTGCCAGCAGCTTCCGGGACAGGGGCTCTGGCTACACCTTC | CASSFRDRGSGYTF | TRBV5-4 | TRBD1 | - | TRBJ1-2
TGTGCCAGCAGTTACTCTTGGACAAGAGGAAACACCATATATTTT | CASSYSWTRGNTIYF | TRBV6-6 | - | - | TRBJ1-3
TGTGCCAGTAGTATAAACAGGGGGCTCCCTGAAGCTTTCTTT | CASSINRGLPEAFF | TRBV19 | TRBD1 | few | TRBJ1-1
TGTGCCAGTAGTCCAATGACAGGGGGCGAGCAGCCCCAGCATTTT | CASSPMTGGEQPQHF | TRBV19 | TRBD1 | - | TRBJ1-5
TGCGCCAGCAGCCAAGGAGACTATGGCTACACCTTC | CASSQGDYGYTF | TRBV4-3 | - | - | TRBJ1-2
TGTGCCAGCAGCTTATGGCTAGCGGGGGACACCGGGGAGCTGTTTTTT | CASSLWLAGDTGELFF | TRBV7-2 | TRBD2 | - | TRBJ2-2
TGTGCCAGCAGCAAAGGGGGGCTAGCGGGGGGACAGAGCTCCTACAATGAGCAGTTCTTC | CASSKGGLAGGQSSYNEQFF | TRBV21-1 | - | - | TRBJ2-1
TGCAGCGCCTGGGACAGGGAGACCTACAATGAGCAGTTCTTC | CSAWDRETYNEQFF | TRBV29-1 | TRBD1 | - | TRBJ2-1
TGTGCCAGCAGCTTGGATTGGCAGGGTCGGTGGTATGGCTACACCTTC | CASSLDWQGRWYGYTF | TRBV5-5 | - | - | TRBJ1-2
TGTGCCAGCAGTTACGACCAAAGAGCGAACTATGGCTACACCTTC | CASSYDQRANYGYTF | TRBV6-5 | - | - | TRBJ1-2
TGCGCCAGCAGCTTGGTCTCCGTGGAGGCGCAGTATTTT | CASSLVSVEAQYF | TRBV5-1 | - | - | TRBJ2-3
TGTGCCAGCAGCTTAGGGTCTTATGGGGAGCAGTACTTC | CASSLGSYGEQYF | TRBV7-6 | - | - | TRBJ2-5
TGTGCCTGGATGGTCCCGGGGAGAAACACCATATATTTT | CAWMVPGRNTIYF | TRBV30 | - | - | TRBJ1-3
TGTGCCAGCAGCTTAAGAAGGGGGCGGACCGGGGAGCTGTTTTTT | CASSLRRGRTGELFF | TRBV11-2 | TRBD1 | - | TRBJ2-2
TGTGCCAGCAGCGTAGAGGGGCCAGAGGAGACCCAGTACTTC | CASSVEGPEETQYF | TRBV9 | - | - | TRBJ2-5
TGTGCCAGCAGCCACTCCGCTTCGATAGCCAAAAACATTCAGTACTTC | CASSHSASIAKNIQYF | TRBV11-1 | - | - | TRBJ2-4
TGTGCCAGCAGTGGGGACATCTATGGCTACACCTTC | CASSGDIYGYTF | TRBV28 | - | - | TRBJ1-2
TGTGCCAGCTCAAATACAGGGGGAACCTATAATTCACCCCTCCACTTT | CASSNTGGTYNSPLHF | TRBV18 | TRBD1 | - | TRBJ1-6
TGTGCCAGCAGCTTGGGGGGGCGGGGGGAATCCTACAATGAGCAGTTCTTC | CASSLGGRGESYNEQFF | TRBV13 | TRBD2 | - | TRBJ2-1
TGTGCCAGCAGGCCTACTCCAGGGGCTGAAGCTTTCTTT | CASRPTPGAEAFF | TRBV7-6 | - | - | TRBJ1-1